This T cell receptor beta chain is from a study of prognosis after radiotherapy for stage I lung cancer. Study as a whole: Stage I non-small cell lung cancer cases were enrolled from April 2018 through early 2019. Findings of the study overall: There was a fall in unique TCR clone counts after stereotactic body radiation therapy, median 10,088 versus 6,861.

This clonotype occurred many times. The target antigen is unknown. Germline CDR1 is DFQATT and CDR2 is SNEGSKA (reference sequence). The CDR3 totals 15 residues. V gave up 5 bases and J gave up 0 bases; unmatched junction bases: 7. Genomic DNA yielded TCR beta CDR3, amplified by two-round multiplex PCR. For every TRBV and TRBJ gene, a specific primer was used in first-round PCR. TCRdb redid the calling of the multiplex PCR reads with MiXCR, one entry per CDR3 protein. The sample records around 25,000 distinct CDR3 sequences, 30% to 45% being singletons. The sequencing here drew on PBMCs, taken before or after stereotactic body radiation therapy (not recorded which). The chain uses TRBV20-1 and TRBJ2-3; 8 bases match TRBD1. This clonotype originated in a donor aged 50 or older with non-small cell lung cancer. For the CDR3, the DNA is TGCAGTGCTCCTTCAGGGGACAGGAGCACAGATACGCAGTATTTT. It is translated as CSAPSGDRSTDTQYF.